The T cell receptor beta chain described here comes from a study of naive and memory T cell subsets (dated by TCRdb to 2016 to 2017). In the study overall: Sorted naive and memory T cell subsets from peripheral blood were analyzed in the study using a UMI-based, open-source pipeline for TCR alpha and beta sequencing. The results of the functional CMV T cell responses matched the IgG serology results in every case. RNA was DNase-treated and reverse transcribed with TCR constant-region primers, mostly using SuperScript III. The paper as a whole reports these results and caveats: Each clonotype was defined as a single alpha or beta chain sequence rather than as a paired alpha/beta receptor. The repertoire findings for the naive and memory subsets could not be validated against a ground truth, as none was available. RNA-based TCR counts may be affected by expression changes linked to T cell activation and differentiation. A few larger clonotypes were present in naive repertoires, especially CD8 naive repertoires, and these clonotypes were possibly memory cells re-expressing CD45RA. The abundance of TCRs followed a power law with an exponent that differed between naive and memory subsets yet stayed consistent across the three individuals. After error correction, only a single occurrence was seen for over 85% of naive TCR sequences, so much steeper abundance distributions were produced than in memory subsets. Gini index rose and Shannon and inverse Simpson diversity fell from naive through CM, EM and EMRA in both CD4 and CD8 cells.

Receptor amplification or capture employed UMI-ligation and nested PCR. The beta constant-region primer was an equimolar mix of two oligonucleotides covering both TRBC1 and TRBC2. Four rounds of PCR were used to amplify ligated cDNA, with nested alpha and beta constant-region primers being used together with the SP2 primer. A single-stranded oligonucleotide carrying the SP2 primer and a 12-nucleotide UMI was ligated to the 3' end of the cDNA by T4 RNA ligase 1. Incubation of the ligation reaction was carried out at 16 degrees C for roughly 20-25 hours. PCR2 was typically run as a SYBR Green qPCR and stopped at a predetermined threshold to prevent over-amplification. All purifications after the first were performed with Agencourt AMPure XP magnetic beads. Libraries were quantified by Qubit and checked on a TapeStation, where a main peak was expected near 650 bp. Sequencing of the pooled libraries was done on an Illumina MiSeq using v2 2x251 paired-end kits, which typically yielded roughly 0.85-2 million reads per sample. Each sample's library went into the pool at about 4.2 nM, and roughly 4.5-7.5% PhiX was added to help with cluster recognition. On the study's bioinformatics: Using tag matching that tolerated one base-pair mismatch, Decombinator assigned V and J genes to FASTQ reads that had been processed by Demultiplexor. By using UMIs, Collapsinator corrected both sequencing errors and the frequency errors caused by PCR heterogeneity. CDR3Translator translated TCRs and extracted CDR3s from the conserved cysteine to the FGXG phenylalanine, flagging non-productive sequences. Gini, Shannon entropy and inverse Simpson indices were computed after subsampling the repertoires to the same number of UMI-defined TCRs. Within the linear range, a power law was fitted to clonotype abundance distributions using maximum likelihood. For one naive CD8 sample, the pipeline and MIGEC produced similar UMI counts, unique TCR numbers and clonal distributions. One analysis removed from the naive repertoire any naive TCRs that were also present in any memory subset from the same donor. A set of several thousand CMV-associated CDR3 sequences, compiled from VDJdb and a published dataset, was used to search the repertoires. The public sequencing data were trimmed at Q25 with fastp and processed into clonotypes with MiXCR by TCRdb, which kept only in-frame beta chains. Duplicate CDR3 protein sequences are folded into a single record with the most common DNA and genes. What appears here as the V and J calls and clone size reflects TCRdb's work, not the paper's. Present in this sample are more than 95,000 distinct CDR3 sequences, 14% of which were seen just once. Around 3% of the sample goes to the ten largest clones.

From the second PCR step on, the TCR alpha and beta chain libraries were amplified in separate reactions. The CMV status of each donor was determined by measuring IFNgamma production from CD4+ T cells after fresh PBMCs had been stimulated overnight with CMV viral lysate. Using Miltenyi beads, CD4 T cells were first positively selected, and CD8 T cells were then positively selected from the CD4-negative fraction. Cells were stained for CD3, CD4, CD8, CD45RA, CD27 and a live/dead dye and were sorted on a BD Aria II into four subsets based on CD45RA and CD27. A few healthy volunteers provided blood, and the blood of each volunteer was split into CD4 and CD8 T cells and then into four differentiation subsets. About 110 ml of peripheral blood was drawn per donor, and PBMC were isolated by Ficoll-Paque PLUS density-gradient centrifugation. Sorted cells were lysed in RLT buffer, after which RNA was extracted using a Qiagen RNeasy kit and stored at -80 degrees C.

The CDR3 covers 15 residues, taking in both the cysteine and the phenylalanine. Only the CDR3 portion is preserved as DNA: 45 bases, with reading frame beginning at the first base. V is shortened by 0 bases, J by 1 base, and the region joining them spans 9 bases. CDR1 is given as MNHNS and CDR2 as SASEGT, both from the germline V gene. Note on this clonotype: Its recognized antigen is unknown. Qualities for individual bases were not recorded, and no much larger clone is one base off.

The sample consisted of naive CD8+ T cells from blood. The intended sense of this specimen's cell subset or site label: naive T cells, CD45RA high CD27+. The chain was built from TRBV6-1 and TRBJ1-1; too little of a D gene remains to name it. The clonotype originates from a human donor in good health. The CDR3 loop reads CASSEAITENTEAFF. The DNA sequence is as follows: TGTGCCAGCAGTGAAGCGATTACCGAGAACACTGAAGCTTTCTTT.